The clone carrying this TCR beta chain was seen only a few times. The data stem from a study of technical replicates of blood from a few donors. TCRdb keeps only in-frame clones here, not all; method: immunoSEQ multiplex PCR. The data contain some 74,000 clones, approximately 91% of them seen just once; the ten biggest clones take up under 0.5%. This CDR3 has 13 amino acids. Trimming removed 7 bases at V and 0 bases at J, with 9 bases between. CDR1 and CDR2 from the germline V gene are SQVTM and ANQGSEA. Sample: T cells isolated from PBMCs. The chain recombines TRBV29-1 with TRBJ1-4; D unresolved. This clonotype originated in a human donor in good health. The CDR3 loop is CSAVLATNEKLFF. CDR3 DNA: TGCAGCGCTGTTCTTGCAACTAATGAAAAACTGTTTTTT.